A single sample is the source of the 6 T cell receptor beta chains below, sequenced in a study of neurological immune-mediated disorders. TCRdb analysed the 5' RACE reads with MiXCR anew, one entry per CDR3 protein. The profile covers about 49,000 distinct CDR3 sequences, with less than 15% appearing a single time and roughly 4.5% taken by the ten largest. Time point reported: longitudinal time-point 2. Sequencing was performed on PBMCs. The receptor set was obtained from a male donor with HTLV-1-associated myelopathy (HAM/TSP).

At least ten counts were recorded for this clonotype. The V gene is TRBV7-7, the J gene TRBJ2-5, with TRBD2 identical over 13 bases. Germline V lookup: CDR1 SSHAT, CDR2 FNYEAQ (reference sequence). V shed 5 bases, J shed 0 bases, and the junction held 3 bases outside the gene matches. The CDR3 contains 16 residues. The CDR3 reads CASSPGLAGDQETQYF. The CDR3 nucleotides are TGTGCCAGCAGCCCCGGACTAGCGGGGGACCAAGAGACCCAGTACTTC.

This clonotype has ten or more counts. The CDR3 coding sequence is TGTGCCAGCAGCCAAGATCTTGGGCAGCCCCAGCATTTT. It encodes CASSQDLGQPQHF. The genes are TRBV3-1 and TRBJ1-5; D is ambiguous. The CDR3 is 13 residues long. V lost 0 bases to trimming and J lost 7 bases, with 7 bases between them. CDR1 LGHDT and CDR2 YNNKEL come from the germline V gene (reference sequence).

This clonotype is classed as medium-sized. This sequence joins TRBV5-1 and TRBJ2-7, with TRBD2 matching 7 bases. The CDR3 loop spans 14 amino acids. The V gene's germline CDR1 is SGHRS and CDR2 YFSETQ. Unmatched junction bases numbered 6, after V lost 2 bases and J lost 4 bases. The CDR3 nucleotides read TGCGCCAGCAGCTTAGGAGCGGGGTTGTACGAGCAGTACTTC. The encoded protein is CASSLGAGLYEQYF.

The rearrangement joins TRBV5-1 to TRBJ2-3; D is possibly TRBD1 (5 bases). CDR3 size: 12 residues. Germline loops: CDR1 SGHRS, CDR2 YFSETQ. The V gene lost 3 bases and the J gene lost 3 bases, with 5 bases spanning the gap. DNA for the CDR3: TGCGCCAGCAGCTACAGGACAGATACGCAGTATTTT. Its translation is CASSYRTDTQYF.

This clonotype appeared many times. This chain links TRBV7-9 with TRBJ2-5; 7 nucleotides line up with TRBD1. With V trimmed by 5 bases and J by 5 bases, 8 bases remained unmatched. The length of the CDR3 is 14 residues. Germline-derived CDR1 and CDR2 are SEHNR and FQNEAQ (reference sequence). The CDR3 spells CASSQGQFPETQYF. Written as DNA, the CDR3 is TGTGCCAGCAGCCAGGGACAGTTCCCCGAGACCCAGTACTTC.

This clonotype was detected many times. This chain links TRBV3-1 with TRBJ2-3, with 14 nucleotides matching TRBD2. V dropped 4 bases and J dropped 1; count of bases not matched to a gene: 7. Germline CDR1 LGHDT, CDR2 YNNKEL (reference sequence). The CDR3 contains 18 residues. The CDR3 loop reads CASSLEGTSGGGTDTQYF. DNA of the CDR3: TGTGCCAGCAGCCTGGAGGGGACTAGCGGGGGTGGCACAGATACGCAGTATTTT.